The entry that follows covers one T cell receptor beta chain sequence. Its antigen is currently unknown. The data belong to a study of breast tumors, draining lymph nodes, adjacent tissues. General observations from the study: Tumor repertoires ranked between lymph nodes and nontumor tissue in diversity, with V and J gene preferences. Most tumor T cells seemingly derive from lymph node, then expand in tumor. Data only fit, rather than demonstrated, lymph node origin of most tumor T cells.

TCRdb re-analysed the multiplex PCR reads in MiXCR, keeping a single row per CDR3 protein. The sample has 150,000 to 200,000 distinct CDR3 sequences, 30% to 35% seen once; the top ten hold around 4.5%. The V end was cut by 5 bases, the J end by 3 bases, with 13 bases between. CDR3 length: 15 residues. Germline values: CDR1 KGHSH, CDR2 LQKENI. Samples came from axillary lymph nodes draining the breast cancer. The clonotype comes from a female donor with breast cancer. Some clones in this sample may be carry-over from other donors' samples. Sequenced material: axillary lymph node tissue. The chain has TRBV18 and TRBJ1-4, with no clear D. The CDR3 DNA reads as TGTGCCAGCTCAGTAAGAGTTGCAGCTAATGAAAAACTGTTTTTT. It translates to CASSVRVAANEKLFF.